This T cell receptor beta chain originates from a study of T cell repertoires in cytomegalovirus infection. Study-level findings and limits: Cumulative frequency of public TCR beta families picked out carriers of CMV plus the relevant HLA. Dominating the ex vivo response were TCR beta clonotypes that were CMV-specific and HLA-C-restricted.

Per germline, CDR1 MRHNA and CDR2 SNTAGT. V was clipped by 3 bases and J by 5 bases, with 13 bases between them. This CDR3 is built from 14 residues. About this clonotype itself: Its antigen remains unknown.

Using its own MiXCR run on the reads, TCRdb lists one record per CDR3 protein. The profile shows about 770,000 distinct CDR3 sequences, 25% to 30% of them singletons. Here the sequenced sample was cultured CD8+ T cells from PBMCs, taken from culture after CMV antigen stimulation. The V call is TRBV6-4, the J call TRBJ1-1, with D unclear. The sequence came from a human donor in good health (CMV status not recorded). Some clones in this sample may be carry-over from other donors' samples. CDR3: CASSEGGFGTEAFF. The CDR3 DNA is TGTGCCAGCAGTGAAGGTGGGTTTGGGACTGAAGCTTTCTTT.